Reported below is one T cell receptor (beta chain). What it binds is not known. This specimen comes from a study of OX40 agonist ivuxolimab in advanced cancers. About the research overall: Intravenous ivuxolimab was administered to patients every 2 weeks at 0.01 to 10 mg/kg.

Study results and caveats: Within 6 weeks, CD4+ and CD8+ blood T cells expanded clonally at 0.1 to 3.0 mg/kg. Among the lowest peripheral clonal expansion occurred in 0.1-3.0 mg/kg partial responders.

Germline-derived CDR1 and CDR2 are SSHAT and FNYEAQ (reference sequence). There are 16 residues in the CDR3. V was clipped by 4 bases and J by 0 bases; unmatched bases: 5. The table came from immunoSEQ multiplex PCR; TCRdb's copy has only in-frame clones and leaves some out. The data show 50,000 to 70,000 clones, under 95% seen once. The V call is TRBV7-7, the J call TRBJ2-2; 7 bases are a match to TRBD1. Source: CD4+ or CD8+ T cells sorted from blood, taken in a trial of the OX40 agonist ivuxolimab. This clonotype was sampled from an adult with an advanced solid tumor such as melanoma, head and neck, liver or kidney cancer. The CDR3 region has the DNA TGTGCCAGCAGCTCACAGGGGTTCGCGAACACCGGGGAGCTGTTTTTT. It specifies CASSSQGFANTGELFF.